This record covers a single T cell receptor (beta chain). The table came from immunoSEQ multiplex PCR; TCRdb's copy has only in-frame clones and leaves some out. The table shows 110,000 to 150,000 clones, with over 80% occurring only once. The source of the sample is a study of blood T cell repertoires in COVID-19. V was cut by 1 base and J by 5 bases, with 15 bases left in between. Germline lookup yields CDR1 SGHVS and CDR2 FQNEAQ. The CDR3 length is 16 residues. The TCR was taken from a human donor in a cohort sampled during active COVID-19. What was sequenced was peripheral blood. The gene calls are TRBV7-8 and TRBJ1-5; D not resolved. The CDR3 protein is CASSLVAGSRYQPQHF. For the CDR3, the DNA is TGTGCCAGCAGCTTAGTGGCGGGGTCAAGATATCAGCCCCAGCATTTT.